This TCR beta chain was found in a study of early T cells in non-severe SARS-CoV-2 infection. After removal of 2 bases from V and 7 bases from J, the junction contained 4 bases not matched to a gene. This CDR3 has 12 amino acids. The germline V gene has CDR1 GTSNPN and CDR2 SVGIG (reference sequence). The table lists this clonotype with many counts. Via MiXCR, TCRdb re-called the 5' RACE reads, giving one row per CDR3 protein. Among around 46,000 distinct CDR3 sequences listed, about 5.2% were seen once. This receptor was taken from an adult who was a healthcare worker with PCR-confirmed SARS-CoV-2 infection or an uninfected control (not recorded which). Sequences were derived from whole blood, sampled at baseline. The rearrangement links TRBV30 to TRBJ1-1; 7 bases map to TRBD1. DNA for the CDR3: TGTGCCTGGAGTCCCCAGGGGGATGAAGCTTTCTTT. Translation: CAWSPQGDEAFF. Based on the CDR3 plus reference TRBV30 and TRBJ1-1, the full variable domain is SQTIHQWPATLVQPVGSPLSLECTVEGTSNPNLYWYRQAAGRGLQLLFYSVGIGQISSEVPQNLSASRPQDRQFILSSKKLLLSDSGFYLCAWSPQGDEAFFGQGTRLTVV.